This T cell receptor (beta chain) came from a study of blood T cells in healthy people across ages. Whole-study findings and limits: It was found that TCR beta diversity correlated strongly with the percentage of naive T cells.

The use of a sample-barcoded 5' primer and a J-beta primer mix characterized a second PCR of roughly 6 to 12 cycles. TCRdb reprocessed the 5' RACE reads with MiXCR, giving one entry per CDR3 protein. In the table there are about 1.8 million distinct CDR3 sequences, around half of which are singletons. Healthy Caucasian individuals from Russia aged 6 to 90 were enrolled as donors. This clonotype was seen a handful of times. Its specificity is not known. The sequenced sample was blood. The sequence was obtained from a woman between 35 and 50 years old in good health.

The CDR3 bases are TGTGCCAGCAGTTATGTTTCGGGCAATCAGCCCCAGCATTTT. This codes for CASSYVSGNQPQHF. The chain joins TRBV28 to TRBJ1-5; D gene unclear. This CDR3 region has 14 residues. The ends were cut back, 4 bases at V and 2 bases at J, with 9 bases in the middle. Per the germline V gene, CDR1 is MDHEN and CDR2 is SYDVKM.